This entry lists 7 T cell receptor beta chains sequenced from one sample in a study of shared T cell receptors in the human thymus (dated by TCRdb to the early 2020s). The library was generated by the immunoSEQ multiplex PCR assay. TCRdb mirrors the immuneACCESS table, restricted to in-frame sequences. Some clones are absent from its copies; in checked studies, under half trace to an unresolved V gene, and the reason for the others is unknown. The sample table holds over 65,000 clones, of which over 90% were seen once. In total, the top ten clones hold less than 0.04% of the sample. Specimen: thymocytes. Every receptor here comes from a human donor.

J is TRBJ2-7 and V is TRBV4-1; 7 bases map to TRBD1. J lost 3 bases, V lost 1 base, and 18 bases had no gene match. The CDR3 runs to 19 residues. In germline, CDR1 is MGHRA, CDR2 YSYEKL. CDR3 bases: TGCGCCAGCAGCCAAGCTCGCAGTTTTATTGGGACAGATAACTACGAGCAGTACTTC. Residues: CASSQARSFIGTDNYEQYF.

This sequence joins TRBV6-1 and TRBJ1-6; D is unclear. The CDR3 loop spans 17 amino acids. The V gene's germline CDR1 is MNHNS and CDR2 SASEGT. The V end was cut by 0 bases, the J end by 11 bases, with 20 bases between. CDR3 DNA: TGTGCCAGCAGTGAAGCGCTGAAGACGGACGAAAGAACACCCCTCCACTTT. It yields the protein CASSEALKTDERTPLHF.

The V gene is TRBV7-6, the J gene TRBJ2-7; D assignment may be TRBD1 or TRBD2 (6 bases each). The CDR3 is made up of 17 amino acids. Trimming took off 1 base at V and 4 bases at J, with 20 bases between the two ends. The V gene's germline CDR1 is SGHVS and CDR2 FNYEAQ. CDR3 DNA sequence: TGTGCCAGCAGCTTAGGAGGGGGGACAAGGTCGAAGTACGAGCAGTACTTC. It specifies CASSLGGGTRSKYEQYF.

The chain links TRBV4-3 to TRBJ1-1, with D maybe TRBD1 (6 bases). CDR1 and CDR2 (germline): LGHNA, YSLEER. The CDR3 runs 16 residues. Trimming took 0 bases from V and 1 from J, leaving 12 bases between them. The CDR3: CASSQDGQGKNTEAFF. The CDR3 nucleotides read TGCGCCAGCAGCCAAGATGGCCAGGGGAAGAACACTGAAGCTTTCTTT.

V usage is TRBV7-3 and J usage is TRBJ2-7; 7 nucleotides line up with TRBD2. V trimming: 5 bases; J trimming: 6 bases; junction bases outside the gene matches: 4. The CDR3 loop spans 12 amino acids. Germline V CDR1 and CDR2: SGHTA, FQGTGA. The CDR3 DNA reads TGTGCCAGCAGCCGGACTAGGGGCGAGCAGTACTTC. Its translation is CASSRTRGEQYF.

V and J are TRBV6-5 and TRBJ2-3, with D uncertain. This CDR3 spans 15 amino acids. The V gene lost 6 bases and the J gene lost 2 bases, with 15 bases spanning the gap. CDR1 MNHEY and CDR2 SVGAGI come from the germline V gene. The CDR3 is CASRLRQAYTDTQYF. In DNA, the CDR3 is TGTGCCAGCAGACTTAGACAAGCGTACACAGATACGCAGTATTTT.

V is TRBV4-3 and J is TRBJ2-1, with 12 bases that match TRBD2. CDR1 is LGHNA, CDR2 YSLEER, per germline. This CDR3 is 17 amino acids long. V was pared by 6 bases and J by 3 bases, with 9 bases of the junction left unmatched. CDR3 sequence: CASRHNQGLAGYNEQFF. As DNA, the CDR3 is TGCGCCAGCAGACACAACCAGGGACTAGCGGGCTACAATGAGCAGTTCTTC.